The T cell receptor (beta chain) under discussion was sequenced for a study of T cells in Graves' hyperthyroidism and ophthalmopathy. This clonotype occurred many times. CDR1 and CDR2 (germline): SGHVS, FQNEAQ. The CDR3 sequence is 16 residues long. V gave up 5 bases and J gave up 4 bases; unmatched junction bases: 8. RNA transcripts served as the template for amplifying TCR beta CDR3 regions. Initially, a first-round RT-PCR of the TCR CDR3 employed the HTBI primer set. TCRdb re-analysed the multiplex PCR reads in MiXCR, keeping a single row per CDR3 protein. This table holds fewer than 600,000 distinct CDR3 sequences, approximately 14% found once. No progression to ophthalmopathy during 18 months of follow-up defined stable disease. Clinical symptoms, serum thyroxine, TRAb, thyroid ultrasound and orbital computed tomography informed diagnoses.

The J gene is TRBJ2-7, the V gene TRBV7-8; 13 nucleotides line up with TRBD2. The specimen sequenced was blood. This receptor was obtained from a woman in her 40s with Graves' hyperthyroidism. CDR3 region: CASSPGLAGDTYEQYF. CDR3 sequence (DNA): TGTGCCAGCAGCCCCGGACTAGCGGGAGATACGTACGAGCAGTACTTC.